Listed below are T cell receptor beta chains from one sample, sequenced in a study of blood T cell repertoires in COVID-19. The assay was immunoSEQ multiplex PCR, and TCRdb's table has in-frame clones only and misses some. The sample has roughly 88,000 clones, around 88% seen once. The source material was peripheral blood. All receptors derive from an older woman with COVID-19, enrolled during active disease. CDR3s include the opening cysteine and the closing phenylalanine or tryptophan. The order of the fields is J gene, CDR3 length, V gene, CDR3 protein.

TRBJ1-3,17,TRBV9,CASSSRGQGAKGNTIYF
TRBJ2-1,13,TRBV7-6,CASSAILSSEQFF
TRBJ1-6,16,TRBV5-1,CASSLDSRDWNSPLHF
TRBJ2-7,15,TRBV5-6,CASRLWGQPFYEQYF
TRBJ2-5,15,TRBV4-1,CASSQAGQGQETQYF
TRBJ2-7,17,TRBV28,CASSFPLAPSGGFEQYF
TRBJ2-1,14,TRBV3-1/TRBV3-2,CASSREGRRREQFF
TRBJ2-2,15,TRBV7-2,CASSPQAGGLWELFF
TRBJ2-7,15,TRBV5-6,CASSGTTGGYYEQYF
TRBJ1-6,15,TRBV5-1,CASSEAGGQDSPLHF
TRBJ2-3,16,TRBV7-3,CASSPGTAPSTDTQYF
TRBJ1-2,13,TRBV30,CAWRDSGNYGYTF
TRBJ2-6,18,TRBV5-5,CASSLVDRVHSGANVLTF
TRBJ1-3,13,TRBV5-5,CASSRTAGNTIYF
TRBJ1-6,13,TRBV2,CASRGEGAPPLHF
TRBJ2-5,14,TRBV28,CASSRPLAKETQYF
TRBJ2-7,20,TRBV10-2,CASSESATSGGVIQSYEQYF
TRBJ2-3,14,TRBV2,CASPGTGWRDTQYF
TRBJ2-6,15,TRBV9,CASSVETGWANVLTF
TRBJ1-6,15,TRBV18,CASSPLQGLHSPLHF
TRBJ2-5,14,TRBV5-1,CASSFSQAMETQYF
TRBJ1-2,16,TRBV6-5,CASSLPPTVGARGYTF
TRBJ2-2,16,TRBV18,CASSPASGGNTGELFF
TRBJ1-1,12,TRBV28,CASTSHGTEAFF
TRBJ1-1,12,TRBV12-3/TRBV12-4,CASSLADTEAFF
TRBJ1-2,14,TRBV7-3,CASSPTTGGSGYTF
TRBJ2-7,15,TRBV2,CASSAEAGGHYEQYF
TRBJ1-5,15,TRBV28,CASRSGTGGNQPQHF
TRBJ1-2,14,TRBV7-2,CASSPYAGNYGYTF
TRBJ1-1,13,TRBV30,CACHRGPRTEAFF
TRBJ1-2,14,TRBV5-1,CASSPGQTPHGYTF
TRBJ2-1,14,TRBV2,CASKLAGGLGEQFF
TRBJ1-1,14,TRBV5-1,CASSSGAGESEAFF
TRBJ2-1,16,TRBV11-3,CASSLGIAGRDNEQFF
TRBJ1-3,15,TRBV6-5,CASSLQAISGNTIYF
TRBJ1-2,15,TRBV6-5,CASRPRGTGLIGYTF
TRBJ1-4,13,TRBV3-1/TRBV3-2,CASSQLVDEKLFF
TRBJ2-2,15,TRBV7-9,CASSQTSVGTGELFF
TRBJ1-2,14,TRBV20-1,CSASLGSVAYGYTF
TRBJ2-7,14,TRBV10-3,CAISEGTGVSEQYF
TRBJ2-7,21,TRBV12-5,CASGLGRDRGQSPCPSYEQYF
TRBJ2-3,15,TRBV27,CASSLLAGNTDTQYF
TRBJ1-2,13,TRBV7-9,CASSPVGGYGYTF
TRBJ2-7,14,TRBV19,CASSIQTEGYEQYF
TRBJ1-4,19,TRBV24-1,CATSDSSPGTGLVSEKLFF
TRBJ2-3,14,TRBV4-2,CASTTSGGIDTQYF
TRBJ2-3,15,TRBV24-1,CATSDPRGAGDTQYF
TRBJ2-7,16,TRBV18,CASSRNRGADTYEQYF
TRBJ1-2,12,TRBV6-5,CASSFRGNGYTF
TRBJ2-7,17,TRBV4-2,CASSQVAGTREEYEQYF
TRBJ1-1,16,TRBV19,CASIPLDRGLNTEAFF
TRBJ1-1,13,TRBV2,CASRTTGNTEAFF
TRBJ2-7,16,TRBV6-1,CASSEVAGTAPYEQYF